This TCR beta chain was recovered during a study of Tregs in tolerant kidney transplant recipients (dated by TCRdb to about 2019). Describing the broader study: TCRbeta sequencing was used in the study to identify donor-specific regulatory T cells before combined kidney and bone marrow transplantation, and the identified cells were then tracked after transplant. TCRbeta repertoire sequencing was used in a few healthy controls to compare several methods for expanding Tregs specific for an allogeneic donor.

Genomic DNA was extracted from sorted cells with the QIAGEN DNeasy Blood and Tissue Kit for TCRbeta CDR3 sequencing. High-throughput TCRbeta CDR3 sequencing, including PCR amplification with bias correction and internal controls, was performed commercially through immunoSEQ. The study's processing was this. Unique productive TCRbeta sequences were defined by CDR3 nucleotide sequence when primers matched and otherwise by CDR3 amino acid sequence together with Vbeta and Jbeta genes. To correct for sorting error, sequences found in more than one sorted population at a frequency ratio of 2:1 or less were discarded, and the remaining shared sequences were assigned to the population with the higher frequency. A sequence was defined as donor-reactive if the sequence was expanded at least 5-fold in CFSE-low cells compared with unstimulated cells and had a frequency of at least 0.01% in CFSE-low cells. Repertoire divergence was quantified by Jensen-Shannon divergence calculated from the top 100 TCRbeta sequences ranked by frequency. When a sample had multiple sequencing runs, each run was corrected for sorting error separately and the runs were then pooled. TCRdb stores this immuneACCESS table with in-frame sequences only. Part of the clones is absent; in the studies checked, under half of the shortfall reflects unresolved V genes, and no reason is known for the rest. The V and J calls and the clone size are those of that table, but D and trimming were determined from the DNA. In this sample the table shows some 240,000 clones, about 86% of which occur a single time. The top ten clones comprise around 0.64% of the sample.

Unstimulated Tregs (CD4+CD25+CD127-), CD4+ non-Tregs (CD4+CD25-), CD4 and CD8 cells were FACS-sorted from thawed PBMCs. Blood from healthy controls was obtained either from healthy volunteers or as purchased buffy coats. Healthy control blood was separated into PBMCs by Ficoll density gradient and cryopreserved, and patient PBMCs were collected both before and after transplant. The research as a whole found: The study was limited by small patient numbers, and the findings need validation in larger populations and under other immunosuppression protocols. Expanding Tregs with activated donor B cells appeared to identify the most biologically relevant and donor-specific TCRbeta repertoire. Although technical replication error seemed to be minimal, the question of biological reproducibility was not addressed directly.

Trimming costs V 1 base and J 1 base, and their ends lie 4 bases apart. CDR1 SGHTA and CDR2 FQGNSA are derived from the germline V gene. CDR3 length: 13 amino acids, cysteine to phenylalanine. Only CDR3 DNA remains: 39 bases, in frame from the first base. To note about this clone: Its antigen target is currently unknown. No much larger clonotype is one base removed from it; base qualities were not supplied.

The chain links TRBV7-2 with TRBJ1-1; the D gene cannot be named for sure. This TCR derives from a human donor in good health. Sequenced sample: CD4+ T cells from blood. CDR3 protein: CASSLERNTEAFF. DNA sequence: TGTGCCAGCAGCTTAGAACGGAACACTGAAGCTTTCTTT.